The present T cell receptor (beta chain) was sequenced within a study of blood T cell repertoires in COVID-19. Study-level information: Whether acute or convalescent, the COVID-19 samples came from the United States, Italy and Spain. T cells, B-cell-depleted T cells, or PBMCs provided the cDNA or gDNA that served as material.

In the original processing: It was from reference gene primer amplification that nucleated cell counts were estimated. TCRdb keeps only in-frame clones here, not all; method: immunoSEQ multiplex PCR. The D gene and trimming were derived from the DNA, and the V and J assignments and clone size from that table. The sample includes 150,000 to 200,000 clones, 88% of them seen just once. Germline V gives CDR1 SNHLY, CDR2 FYNNEI. The CDR3 consists of 14 residues. Trimming left V 2 bases short and J 1 base short, with 6 bases between. The rearrangement links TRBV2 to TRBJ1-5; D might be TRBD1 (5 bases). Sequencing was carried out using peripheral blood. This receptor was taken from a human donor in a cohort sampled during active COVID-19. CDR3 loop: CASSEQGSNQPQHF. CDR3 DNA: TGTGCCAGCAGTGAACAGGGCAGCAATCAGCCCCAGCATTTT. Combining the CDR3 with reference TRBV2 and TRBJ1-5 gives the whole variable domain EPEVTQTPSHQVTQMGQEVILRCVPISNHLYFYWYRQILGQKVEFLVSFYNNEISEKSEIFDDQFSVERPDGSNFTLKIRSTKLEDSAMYFCASSEQGSNQPQHFGDGTRLSIL.